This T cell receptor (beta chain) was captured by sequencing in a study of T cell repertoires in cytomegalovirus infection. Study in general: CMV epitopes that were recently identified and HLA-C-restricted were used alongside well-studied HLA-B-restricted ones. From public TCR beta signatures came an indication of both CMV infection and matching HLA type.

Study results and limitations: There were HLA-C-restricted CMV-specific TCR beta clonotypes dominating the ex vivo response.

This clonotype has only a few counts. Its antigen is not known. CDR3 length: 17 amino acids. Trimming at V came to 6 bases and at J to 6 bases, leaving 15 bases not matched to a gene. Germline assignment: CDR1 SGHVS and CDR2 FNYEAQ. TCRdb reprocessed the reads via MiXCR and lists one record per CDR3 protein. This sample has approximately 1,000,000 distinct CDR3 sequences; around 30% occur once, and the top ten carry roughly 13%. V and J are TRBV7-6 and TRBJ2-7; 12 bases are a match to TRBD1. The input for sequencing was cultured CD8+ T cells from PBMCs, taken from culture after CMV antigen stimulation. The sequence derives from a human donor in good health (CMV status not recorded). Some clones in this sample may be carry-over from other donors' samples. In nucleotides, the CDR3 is TGTGCCAGCAGAGGGACAGGGGGCGAACGGATCGATGGCGAGCAGTACGTC. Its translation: CASRGTGGERIDGEQYV.